There are a few counts of the clone carrying this T cell receptor (beta chain). This sample includes further DNA sequences coding for the same CDR3. The PCR was carried out with 60 Vbeta primers and 13 Jbeta primers. The table came from immunoSEQ multiplex PCR; TCRdb's copy has only in-frame clones and leaves some out. The sample lists 100,000 or so clones, approximately 64% occurring once. V shed 6 bases and J shed 0 bases, with 7 bases lying between them. The CDR3 is 13 amino acids. Germline V CDR1 and CDR2: LNHDA, SQIVND (reference sequence). The sample originates from a study of cytomegalovirus exposure and HLA in healthy donors.

The receptor's source is a human donor in good health. J is TRBJ2-3 and V is TRBV19; D is unresolved. Input material: PBMCs. The CDR3, as DNA: TGTGCCAGTAGGCCGACTAGCACAGATACGCAGTATTTT. Translation gives CASRPTSTDTQYF. The full variable domain, rest sourced from reference TRBV19 and TRBJ2-3, is DGGITQSPKYLFRKEGQNVTLSCEQNLNHDAMYWYRQDPGQGLRLIYYSQIVNDFQKGDIAEGYSVSREKKESFPLTVTSAQKNPTAFYLCASRPTSTDTQYFGPGTRLTVL.